The source of this TCR beta chain is a study of blood T cell repertoires in COVID-19. At the level of the study: Samples representing acute and convalescent COVID-19 were sourced from the United States, Italy and Spain. Sources were T cells, B-cell-depleted T cells, or PBMCs; the material itself was cDNA or gDNA.

One Seattle source followed patients from active infection through their disease course. Per the study methods: Amplification of reference gene primers was used by the study to estimate nucleated cell counts. Some clones are missing from TCRdb's copy, which holds only in-frame ones; the method was immunoSEQ multiplex PCR. The V and J calls and clone size come from that table; D and trimming were worked out from the DNA. The sample consists of over 200,000 clones, about 87% of them appearing once. Trimming removed 1 base from V and 2 bases from J; junction bases left unmatched: 20. From germline, CDR1 is LGHNT and CDR2 FRNRAP. The CDR3 is made up of 23 amino acids.

The receptor comes from a man younger than 40 with COVID-19, enrolled during active disease. V is TRBV12-5 and J is TRBJ2-3; 14 bases line up with TRBD2. The sequencing input was peripheral blood. The CDR3 loop is CASGLGPGLAGDQPLFNTDTQYF. The CDR3 nucleotides are TGTGCTAGTGGTTTGGGACCGGGACTAGCGGGAGATCAGCCCTTATTTAACACAGATACGCAGTATTTT.